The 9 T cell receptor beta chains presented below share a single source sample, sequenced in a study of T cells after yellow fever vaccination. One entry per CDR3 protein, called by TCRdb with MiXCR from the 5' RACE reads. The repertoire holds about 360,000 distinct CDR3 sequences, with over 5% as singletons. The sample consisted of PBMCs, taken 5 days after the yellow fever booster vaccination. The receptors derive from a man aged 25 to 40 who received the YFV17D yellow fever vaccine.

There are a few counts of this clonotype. The CDR3 DNA follows: TGTGCCAGCAGTGACCCGGGCTACGAGCAGTACTTC. Translating gives CASSDPGYEQYF. The gene calls are TRBV25-1 and TRBJ2-7, with D unclear. The germline gives CDR1 MGHDK, CDR2 SYGVNS. This CDR3 spans 12 amino acids. The V end was cut by 3 bases, the J end by 3 bases, with 6 bases between.

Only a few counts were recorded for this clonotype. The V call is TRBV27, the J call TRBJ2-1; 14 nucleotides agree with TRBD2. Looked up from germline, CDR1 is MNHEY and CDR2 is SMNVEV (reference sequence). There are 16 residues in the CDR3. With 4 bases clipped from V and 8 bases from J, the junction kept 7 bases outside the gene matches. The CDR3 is CASSSGLAGVQYEQFF. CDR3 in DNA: TGTGCCAGCAGTTCGGGACTAGCGGGAGTACAATATGAGCAGTTCTTC.

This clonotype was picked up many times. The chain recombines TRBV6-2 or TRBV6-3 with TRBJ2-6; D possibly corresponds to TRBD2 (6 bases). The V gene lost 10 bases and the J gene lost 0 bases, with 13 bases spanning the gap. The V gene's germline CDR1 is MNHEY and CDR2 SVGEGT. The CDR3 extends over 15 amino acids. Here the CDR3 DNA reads TGTGCCATCGAAAGGAGGGGCTCTGGGGCCAACGTCCTGACTTTC. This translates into CAIERRGSGANVLTF.

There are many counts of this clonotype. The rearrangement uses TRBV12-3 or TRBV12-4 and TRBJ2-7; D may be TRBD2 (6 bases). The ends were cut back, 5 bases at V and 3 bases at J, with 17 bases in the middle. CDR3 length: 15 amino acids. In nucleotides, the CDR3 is TGTGCCAGCAGTATCAATGGCGGAGGGGTCTACGAGCAGTACTTC. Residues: CASSINGGGVYEQYF.

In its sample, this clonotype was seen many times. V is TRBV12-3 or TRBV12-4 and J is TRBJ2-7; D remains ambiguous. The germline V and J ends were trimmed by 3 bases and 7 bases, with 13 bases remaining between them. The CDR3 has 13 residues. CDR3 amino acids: CASSFSTGTEQYF. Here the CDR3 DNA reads TGTGCCAGCAGTTTTAGTACGGGCACTGAGCAGTACTTC.

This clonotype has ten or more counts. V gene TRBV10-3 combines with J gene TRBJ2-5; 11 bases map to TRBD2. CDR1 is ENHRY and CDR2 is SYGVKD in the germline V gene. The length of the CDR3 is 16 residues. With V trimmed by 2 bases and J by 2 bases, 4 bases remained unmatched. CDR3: CAISEPGLAEQETQYF. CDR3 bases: TGTGCCATCAGTGAGCCGGGACTAGCGGAACAAGAGACCCAGTACTTC.

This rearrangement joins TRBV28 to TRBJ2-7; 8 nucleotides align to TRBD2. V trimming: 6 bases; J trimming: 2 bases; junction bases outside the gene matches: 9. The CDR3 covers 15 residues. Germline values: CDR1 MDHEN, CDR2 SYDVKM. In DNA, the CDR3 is TGTGCCAGCAGCTCCCCCTCGGGAGGGACCTACGAGCAGTACTTC. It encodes CASSSPSGGTYEQYF.

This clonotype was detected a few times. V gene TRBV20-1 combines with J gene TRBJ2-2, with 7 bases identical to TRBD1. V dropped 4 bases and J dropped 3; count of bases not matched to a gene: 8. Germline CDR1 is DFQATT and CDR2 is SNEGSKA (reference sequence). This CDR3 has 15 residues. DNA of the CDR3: TGCAGTGCTACTCACAGGGGTATATACACCGGGGAGCTGTTTTTT. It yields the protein CSATHRGIYTGELFF.

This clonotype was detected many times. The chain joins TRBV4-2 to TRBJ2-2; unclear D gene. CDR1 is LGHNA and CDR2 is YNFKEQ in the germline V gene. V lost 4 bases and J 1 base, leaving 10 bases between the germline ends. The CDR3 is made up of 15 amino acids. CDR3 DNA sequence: TGTGCCAGCAGCCTCACCGGAGAGAACACCGGGGAGCTGTTTTTT. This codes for CASSLTGENTGELFF.